This passage covers 16 T cell receptor beta chains from one sample sequenced in a study of T cell responses to AZD1222 COVID-19 vaccine. Method: immunoSEQ multiplex PCR; TCRdb's copy keeps in-frame clones and lacks some. The profile shows over 85,000 clones, approximately 91% of them singletons. The source was peripheral blood, collected 28 days after the second AZD1222 dose. The receptors originated from an adult who received the AZD1222 COVID-19 vaccine.

The chain employs TRBV28 and TRBJ1-1; 7 bases are a match to TRBD1. This CDR3 is 13 amino acids long. The trim removed 6 bases at V and 7 bases at J, leaving 8 bases unmatched. CDR1 MDHEN and CDR2 SYDVKM come from the germline V gene. This CDR3 reads CASRPGGPSEAFF. The CDR3 DNA sequence: TGTGCCAGCAGACCAGGGGGTCCCAGTGAAGCTTTCTTT.

This clone appeared once. The chain combines TRBV19 with TRBJ2-1; no reliable D call. This CDR3 has 13 amino acids. The V gene lost 3 bases and the J gene lost 6 bases, with 9 bases spanning the gap. The germline gives CDR1 LNHDA, CDR2 SQIVND (reference sequence). The CDR3 loop reads CASSIRLTNEQFF. The CDR3 coding sequence is TGTGCCAGTAGTATCCGCCTCACCAATGAGCAGTTCTTC.

The rearrangement joins TRBV19 to TRBJ1-4; D possibly corresponds to TRBD1 (6 bases). The CDR3 loop spans 15 amino acids. Deletions cut 5 bases from V and 8 bases from J, with 18 bases between. Germline loops: CDR1 LNHDA, CDR2 SQIVND (reference sequence). The CDR3 here is CASSVVSQGYEKLFF. The CDR3 nucleotides are TGTGCCAGTAGTGTCGTCTCCCAGGGGTACGAAAAACTGTTTTTT.

The J gene is TRBJ2-1, the V gene TRBV10-3, with 11 nucleotides matching TRBD2. V shed 6 bases, J shed 0 bases, and the junction held 7 bases outside the gene matches. CDR1 is ENHRY, CDR2 SYGVKD, per germline. This CDR3 spans 17 amino acids. The CDR3 DNA follows: TGTGCCATCAGGGCTAGCGGGAGGCGAGGCTCCTACAATGAGCAGTTCTTC. Its translation: CAIRASGRRGSYNEQFF.

This chain joins TRBV4-1 and TRBJ2-5, with a possible D match to TRBD1 (6 bases). CDR1 is MGHRA and CDR2 is YSYEKL in the germline V gene. This CDR3 region has 17 residues. V lost 3 bases and J 4 bases, leaving 21 bases between the germline ends. The CDR3 here is CASSHPTGTRARETQYF. CDR3 in DNA: TGCGCCAGCAGCCACCCCACCGGGACAAGGGCCAGAGAGACCCAGTACTTC.

The chain uses TRBV7-3 and TRBJ2-2; weak D call: TRBD2 (5 bases). Trimming removed 8 bases at V and 1 base at J, with 11 bases between. The CDR3 runs to 14 residues. Germline V gene lookup returns CDR1 SGHTA and CDR2 FQGTGA. The CDR3, as DNA: TGTGCCAGCCGAGGCGGGTTGAACACCGGGGAGCTGTTTTTT. Protein product: CASRGGLNTGELFF.

This clone has a single count. The gene calls are TRBV6-1 and TRBJ2-7, with 7 bases lining up with TRBD1. The CDR3 loop spans 14 amino acids. Germline CDR1 is MNHNS and CDR2 is SASEGT. V was clipped by 1 base and J by 4 bases; unmatched bases: 4. CDR3 bases: TGTGCCAGCAGTGAAGGTCCACAGGGGTACGAGCAGTACTTC. The encoded protein is CASSEGPQGYEQYF.

The chain combines TRBV25-1 with TRBJ2-7; 10 bases are a match to TRBD2. This CDR3 spans 18 amino acids. V lost 5 bases and J lost 0; bases outside the gene matches: 13. Germline CDR1 MGHDK, CDR2 SYGVNS. CDR3 protein: CASSSGLADSLRSYEQYF. The CDR3 bases are TGTGCCAGCAGTAGCGGACTAGCGGACTCTCTCCGCTCCTACGAGCAGTACTTC.

This chain links TRBV27 with TRBJ2-1; tentatively, D is TRBD1 or TRBD2 (7 bases each). The CDR3 totals 12 residues. Germline values: CDR1 MNHEY, CDR2 SMNVEV (reference sequence). With 6 bases removed from V and 9 bases from J, the gap between germline ends came to 12 bases. The CDR3 sequence: CASRTGRGEQFF. The CDR3 DNA sequence: TGTGCCAGCAGGACAGGGAGGGGTGAGCAGTTCTTC.

This clone was seen more than once but under ten times. V and J are TRBV6-4 and TRBJ2-1; no clear D. Trimming pared 0 bases from V and 3 bases from J, leaving 3 bases between. The germline V gene has CDR1 MRHNA and CDR2 SNTAGT. The CDR3 is 13 residues long. The CDR3 bases are TGTGCCAGCAGTGACTCGGACTACAATGAGCAGTTCTTC. This gives the protein CASSDSDYNEQFF.

This clone has a single count. The chain has TRBV7-9 and TRBJ2-7, with D unresolved. Germline-derived CDR1 and CDR2 are SEHNR and FQNEAQ (reference sequence). The germline V and J ends were trimmed by 1 base and 0 bases, with 7 bases remaining between them. The CDR3 is 14 residues long. Here the CDR3 reads CASSLEAHSYEQYF. In nucleotides, the CDR3 is TGTGCCAGCAGCTTAGAGGCACACTCCTACGAGCAGTACTTC.

V and J are TRBV7-2 and TRBJ1-4; a possible D gene is TRBD1 (5 bases). Germline V lookup: CDR1 SGHTA, CDR2 FQGNSA. V was pared by 6 bases and J by 7 bases, with 15 bases between. The CDR3 runs 14 residues. The chain's CDR3 is CASSMRGSGEKLFF. As DNA, the CDR3 is TGTGCCAGCAGTATGCGGGGGAGCGGTGAAAAACTGTTTTTT.

The chain recombines TRBV28 with TRBJ1-1, with D perhaps matching TRBD1 (5 bases). Deletions cut 3 bases from V and 0 bases from J, with 14 bases between. Germline V lookup: CDR1 MDHEN, CDR2 SYDVKM. The CDR3 runs to 16 residues. The CDR3 region is CASSFVIGTVNTEAFF. The DNA for the CDR3 is TGTGCCAGCAGTTTCGTGATCGGGACGGTGAACACTGAAGCTTTCTTT.

The chain couples TRBV5-1 to TRBJ1-3; D is uncertain. The CDR3 totals 12 residues. The V gene lost 4 bases and the J gene lost 4 bases, with 6 bases spanning the gap. The germline V gene has CDR1 SGHRS and CDR2 YFSETQ. The CDR3 loop is CASSQEGNTIYF. CDR3 sequence (DNA): TGCGCCAGCAGCCAAGAGGGAAACACCATATATTTT.

The CDR3 here is CASSPPYADTQYF. The CDR3 DNA follows: TGTGCCAGCTCACCCCCCTACGCAGATACGCAGTATTTT. The chain is built from TRBV18 and TRBJ2-3; the D is unclear. CDR3 length: 13 amino acids. Trimming took 3 bases from V and 4 from J, leaving 8 bases between them. Germline V CDR1 and CDR2: KGHSH, LQKENI.

Concerning this clone itself: Sequence at one end of the junction differs from germline and may be a read error. This sequence joins TRBV7-9 and TRBJ2-7; D not resolved. The CDR3 loop spans 16 amino acids. Germline V gene lookup returns CDR1 SEHNR and CDR2 FQNEAQ (reference sequence). The CDR3 bases are TGTGCCAGCAGCTCCGACCGGGTATATCTCTCCTACGAGCAATACTTC. Translated, it gives CASSSDRVYLSYEQYF. The entire variable domain, with the rest obtained from reference TRBV7-9 and TRBJ2-7, is as follows: DTGVSQNPRHKITKRGQNVTFRCDPISEHNRLYWYRQTLGQGPEFLTYFQNEAQLEKSRLLSDRFSAERPKGSFSTLEIQRTEQGDSAMYLCASSSDRVYLSYEQYFGPGTRLTVT.